A selection of T cell receptor beta chains follows, all from one sample in a study of PD-L1 blockade in urothelial cancer. Sequencing used immunoSEQ multiplex PCR; TCRdb keeps in-frame clones, though not all of them. The top ten hold over 7.5% of the sample, which has tens of thousands of clones, more than 75% seen once. Source: PBMCs, taken around atezolizumab (anti-PD-L1) treatment. All receptors come from a man between 65 and 85 years old with urothelial cancer. Each CDR3 is given with its conserved first and last residue. Size is stated for part of the rows, as once, few or many counts, or as a class when the clone is expanded.

size,V,CDR3
-,TRBV30,CAWNAGGNYGYTF
-,TRBV15,CATSASGQGGGETQYF
-,TRBV11-2,CASNGEGSSYEQYF
-,TRBV6-1,CASSSHRGNIQYF
-,TRBV2,CASRGLAGGLDLSSYEQYF
-,TRBV6-6,CASIPLGRGGDEQFF
once,TRBV9,CASSVTGVNEQFF
once,TRBV10-2,CASSVPGQGAEEQYF
-,TRBV18,CASSPPGQVSGNTIYF
-,TRBV4-1,CASSQGGQSYEQYF
-,TRBV5-1,CASSLLGLAGGETQYF
few,TRBV9,CASSGESGTGNGYTF
-,TRBV13,CASRTGQGYNSPLHF
-,TRBV4-2,CASSQDLAGDDTQYF
-,TRBV9,CASSAGTGGPETQYF
-,TRBV9,CASSVDGSSNEQYF
-,TRBV4-2,CASSQDWRNEQFF
-,TRBV2,CASSTRTSGSADTQYF
-,TRBV11-3,CASSVIGGDTGELFF
-,TRBV11-1,CASSPAGGGITDTQYF